This TCR beta chain was captured by sequencing in a study of blood T cell repertoires in COVID-19. Turning to the study itself: Samples of COVID-19 (acute and convalescent) were obtained from the United States, Italy and Spain. The analysed material was cDNA or gDNA that came from T cells, B-cell-depleted T cells, or PBMCs.

Original handling: Estimation of nucleated cell counts relied on the amplification of reference gene primers. Generated by immunoSEQ multiplex PCR, the TCRdb table keeps only in-frame clones and is missing some. V and J calls plus clone size are reproduced from that table; the DNA served to infer D and trimming. The sample has about 36,000 clones; approximately 90% are singletons. Germline CDR1 reads SGHRS; CDR2 reads YFSETQ. The V end was cut by 0 bases, the J end by 2 bases, with 7 bases between. This CDR3 is built from 14 residues. This clone was seen a single time. The V and J genes are TRBV5-1 and TRBJ2-3; no clear D gene. The receptor's source is a human donor in a cohort sampled during active COVID-19. Source material: peripheral blood. For the CDR3, the DNA is TGCGCCAGCAGCTTGGATCAAGCCACAGATACGCAGTATTTT. Translating it yields CASSLDQATDTQYF.